This TCR beta chain was captured in a study of blood T cell repertoires in COVID-19. Across the study: Both acute and convalescent COVID-19 samples were obtained from the United States, Italy and Spain. PBMCs, B-cell-depleted T cells, or T cells provided the cDNA or gDNA that made up the material.

In regard to this clone: The junction differs from germline at one of its ends, possibly a read error.

Original data processing: Reference gene primers were amplified, and this amplification served to estimate nucleated cell counts. The protocol was immunoSEQ multiplex PCR, while the TCRdb copy is restricted to in-frame clones and leaves out a portion. The V and J calls and clone size are taken from that table; D and trimming were inferred from the DNA. The table shows 200,000 to 300,000 clones, with roughly 86% occurring only once. The clonotype comes from a human donor in a cohort sampled during active COVID-19. The sample taken for sequencing was peripheral blood.

This CDR3 reads CASRPSALAELFF. Written as DNA, the CDR3 is TGTGCTAGCAGGCCCTCTGCCCTAGCGGAGCTGTTCTTC. The chain combines TRBV7-7 with TRBJ2-1, with 7 bases identical to TRBD2. This CDR3 region has 13 residues. Germline CDR1 is SSHAT and CDR2 is FNYEAQ (reference sequence).